This is a list of T cell receptor beta chains from one sample in a study of blood T cell repertoires in COVID-19. Method: immunoSEQ multiplex PCR; TCRdb's copy keeps in-frame clones and lacks some. The sample includes 350,000 or so clones, over 75% of them seen just once. The sample consisted of peripheral blood. The receptors were sampled from a woman aged 30 to 39 with COVID-19, enrolled during active disease. Each CDR3 is given with its conserved first and last residue. The order of the fields is V gene, D gene, CDR3 length, J gene, clone size, CDR3 DNA, CDR3 protein. D genes are given only for firm matches. Size tells how often a clone was seen (once, few, many) or the class of an expanded clone, and some rows leave it out.

v_gene: TRBV24-1; d_gene: -; len: 15; j_gene: TRBJ2-7; abundance: -; CDR3nt: TGTGCCACCAGTGAATCCGGGACTCCCACCTACGAGCAGTACTTC; CDR3aa: CATSESGTPTYEQYF
v_gene: TRBV6-4; d_gene: TRBD1; len: 15; j_gene: TRBJ1-4; abundance: -; CDR3nt: TGTGCCAGCAGTCCTTCGACAGGGGGCAATGAAAAACTGTTTTTT; CDR3aa: CASSPSTGGNEKLFF
v_gene: TRBV6-4; d_gene: TRBD2; len: 14; j_gene: TRBJ2-1; abundance: -; CDR3nt: TGTGCCAGCAGTGACTCAAAGCGGGAGTATGAGCAGTTCTTC; CDR3aa: CASSDSKREYEQFF
v_gene: TRBV27; d_gene: TRBD1; len: 17; j_gene: TRBJ1-1; abundance: -; CDR3nt: TGTGCCAGCATCCCCTGGGGGGTCGGACAGGGGAACCCTGAAGCTTTCTTT; CDR3aa: CASIPWGVGQGNPEAFF
v_gene: TRBV12-3/TRBV12-4; d_gene: TRBD2; len: 13; j_gene: TRBJ2-1; abundance: -; CDR3nt: TGTGCCAGCAGTCCCCCTGAACGGGGGGGACAGTTCTTC; CDR3aa: CASSPPERGGQFF
v_gene: TRBV29-1; d_gene: TRBD2; len: 14; j_gene: TRBJ2-1; abundance: -; CDR3nt: TGCAGCGTCCTAGCGGGAGGGCGGGGAAATGAGCAGTTCTTC; CDR3aa: CSVLAGGRGNEQFF
v_gene: TRBV6-5; d_gene: TRBD1; len: 13; j_gene: TRBJ1-1; abundance: -; CDR3nt: TGTGCCAGCAGTTCGACCCCTGGACAGGGAGCTTTCTTT; CDR3aa: CASSSTPGQGAFF
v_gene: TRBV27; d_gene: TRBD1; len: 14; j_gene: TRBJ2-7; abundance: -; CDR3nt: TGTGCCAGCAGTAACAGGGGGTTCTCCTACGAGCAGTACTTC; CDR3aa: CASSNRGFSYEQYF
v_gene: TRBV3-1/TRBV3-2; d_gene: -; len: 12; j_gene: TRBJ1-1; abundance: -; CDR3nt: TGTGCCAGCAGCCAATTGCGTGCTGAAGCTTTCTTT; CDR3aa: CASSQLRAEAFF
v_gene: TRBV6-2/TRBV6-3; d_gene: TRBD1; len: 13; j_gene: TRBJ1-2; abundance: -; CDR3nt: TGTGCCAGCAGTTTCGTCCCGGGACAGGGCTACACCTTC; CDR3aa: CASSFVPGQGYTF
v_gene: TRBV5-4; d_gene: TRBD2; len: 15; j_gene: TRBJ2-1; abundance: -; CDR3nt: TGTGCCAGCAGCAAGGGACTAGCGGGAGAGTATGAGCAGTTCTTC; CDR3aa: CASSKGLAGEYEQFF
v_gene: TRBV11-2; d_gene: -; len: 16; j_gene: TRBJ1-3; abundance: -; CDR3nt: TGTGCCAGCAGCTCCGCGGGGACCCAGGCCGGAAACACCATATATTTT; CDR3aa: CASSSAGTQAGNTIYF
v_gene: TRBV6-5; d_gene: TRBD2; len: 14; j_gene: TRBJ2-3; abundance: -; CDR3nt: TGTGCCAGCAGCCTTAGCGGGAGGGCAGATACGCAGTATTTT; CDR3aa: CASSLSGRADTQYF
v_gene: TRBV5-5; d_gene: -; len: 15; j_gene: TRBJ2-7; abundance: -; CDR3nt: TGTGCCAGCAGCCTAACCCCGGGACAAGCCTACGAGCAGTACTTC; CDR3aa: CASSLTPGQAYEQYF
v_gene: TRBV7-3; d_gene: -; len: 17; j_gene: TRBJ2-7; abundance: -; CDR3nt: TGTGCCAGCAGCTCGATCTCTCGGGCCTCGGTGGCGGGGGAGCAGTACTTC; CDR3aa: CASSSISRASVAGEQYF
v_gene: TRBV27; d_gene: TRBD1; len: 15; j_gene: TRBJ2-2; abundance: -; CDR3nt: TGTGCCAGCAGCAGGGACAGGGGTTCTCCCGGGGAGCTGTTTTTT; CDR3aa: CASSRDRGSPGELFF
v_gene: TRBV30; d_gene: -; len: 12; j_gene: TRBJ1-4; abundance: -; CDR3nt: TGTGCCTGGAGCGGGGGGTTGGAAAAACTGTTTTTT; CDR3aa: CAWSGGLEKLFF
v_gene: TRBV24-1; d_gene: TRBD2; len: 15; j_gene: TRBJ2-1; abundance: -; CDR3nt: TGTGCCACCAGTGATTTGAAGCGGGAGGCCACTGAGCAGTTCTTC; CDR3aa: CATSDLKREATEQFF
v_gene: TRBV5-5; d_gene: TRBD1; len: 16; j_gene: TRBJ2-7; abundance: -; CDR3nt: TGTGCCAGCAGCCGACTTTCCCGGGACAGGGTGAGGGAGCAGTACTTC; CDR3aa: CASSRLSRDRVREQYF
v_gene: TRBV6-5; d_gene: -; len: 13; j_gene: TRBJ1-6; abundance: once; CDR3nt: TGTGCCAGCAGGGCAGGGTTATCTTCACCCCTCCACTTT; CDR3aa: CASRAGLSSPLHF
v_gene: TRBV27; d_gene: -; len: 12; j_gene: TRBJ1-6; abundance: once; CDR3nt: TGTGCCACCGGACAGTTTAATTCACCCCTCCACTTT; CDR3aa: CATGQFNSPLHF
v_gene: TRBV2; d_gene: TRBD1; len: 14; j_gene: TRBJ1-5; abundance: -; CDR3nt: TGTGCCAGCAGTGGGACAGGGGGCAATCAGCCCCAGCATTTT; CDR3aa: CASSGTGGNQPQHF
v_gene: TRBV15; d_gene: TRBD1; len: 18; j_gene: TRBJ1-4; abundance: -; CDR3nt: TGTGCCACCAGCAGAGAGAGGGGACAGGGGGGAGGAGATGAAAAACTGTTTTTT; CDR3aa: CATSRERGQGGGDEKLFF
v_gene: TRBV15; d_gene: TRBD2; len: 18; j_gene: TRBJ2-5; abundance: -; CDR3nt: TGTGCCACCAGCAGCCCAACCGTGGTAGCGGGAGTCCCAGAGACCCAGTACTTC; CDR3aa: CATSSPTVVAGVPETQYF
v_gene: TRBV29-1; d_gene: -; len: 18; j_gene: TRBJ2-3; abundance: -; CDR3nt: TGCAGCGTTAGCATTGTGGTTTTTGGTTCATTTAGCACAGATACGCAGTATTTT; CDR3aa: CSVSIVVFGSFSTDTQYF
v_gene: TRBV5-1; d_gene: -; len: 16; j_gene: TRBJ2-2; abundance: -; CDR3nt: TGCGCCAGCAGCCCCAATAGCGGACCTAACACCGGGGAGCTGTTTTTT; CDR3aa: CASSPNSGPNTGELFF
v_gene: TRBV5-1; d_gene: -; len: 15; j_gene: TRBJ2-2; abundance: once; CDR3nt: TGCGCCAGCAGCTTGGGGACTACGAACACCGGGGAGCTGTTTTTT; CDR3aa: CASSLGTTNTGELFF
v_gene: TRBV29-1; d_gene: TRBD1; len: 13; j_gene: TRBJ2-7; abundance: -; CDR3nt: TGCAGCGTTGAGTCCGGACAGGGCTACGAGCAGTACTTC; CDR3aa: CSVESGQGYEQYF
v_gene: TRBV5-6; d_gene: -; len: 13; j_gene: TRBJ2-2; abundance: -; CDR3nt: TGTGCCAGCAGCTTGTTCGACACCGGGGAGCTGTTTTTT; CDR3aa: CASSLFDTGELFF
v_gene: TRBV28; d_gene: TRBD1; len: 15; j_gene: TRBJ1-2; abundance: -; CDR3nt: TGTGCCAGCAGTTTGGGTACAGGGGTTAACTATGGCTACACCTTC; CDR3aa: CASSLGTGVNYGYTF
v_gene: TRBV6-4; d_gene: -; len: 13; j_gene: TRBJ2-5; abundance: -; CDR3nt: TGTGCCAGCAGTCCGGAGGGCGGGGAGACCCAGTACTTC; CDR3aa: CASSPEGGETQYF
v_gene: TRBV18; d_gene: TRBD2; len: 15; j_gene: TRBJ2-3; abundance: -; CDR3nt: TGTGCCAGCTCCCTCCGTGGTAGCGGGACAGATACGCAGTATTTT; CDR3aa: CASSLRGSGTDTQYF
v_gene: TRBV6-5; d_gene: TRBD1; len: 14; j_gene: TRBJ1-4; abundance: -; CDR3nt: TGTGCCAGCACTAGGACAGGGCTGAGCGAAAAACTGTTTTTT; CDR3aa: CASTRTGLSEKLFF
v_gene: TRBV6-5; d_gene: -; len: 12; j_gene: TRBJ1-5; abundance: -; CDR3nt: TGTGCCAGCAGTTTCCCAAGCCAGCCCCAGCATTTT; CDR3aa: CASSFPSQPQHF